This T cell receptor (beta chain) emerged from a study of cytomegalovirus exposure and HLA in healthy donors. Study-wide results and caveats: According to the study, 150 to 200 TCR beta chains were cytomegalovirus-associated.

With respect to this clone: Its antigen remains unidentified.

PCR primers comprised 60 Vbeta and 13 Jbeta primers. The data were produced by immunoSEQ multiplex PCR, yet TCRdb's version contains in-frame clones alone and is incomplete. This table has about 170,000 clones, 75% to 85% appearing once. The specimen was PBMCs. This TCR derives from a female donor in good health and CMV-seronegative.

The CDR3 loop is CASSVEGTGIDGYTF. CDR3 coding DNA: TGTGCCAGCAGCGTAGAGGGGACAGGGATTGATGGCTACACCTTC. The chain joins TRBV9 to TRBJ1-2; TRBD1 agrees at 9 bases. Germline V gene lookup returns CDR1 SGDLS and CDR2 YYNGEE. Trimming took 0 bases from V and 6 from J; bases not matched to a gene: 6. The CDR3 covers 15 residues.